The T cell receptor (beta chain) described here comes from a study of T cell responses to AZD1222 COVID-19 vaccine. Overall study results and limits: Breadth and depth of Spike-specific TCRs rose after two AZD1222 doses. Of the AZD1222 recipients, only 5 or 6 were seropositive at baseline.

CDR1 is LGHNA, CDR2 YSLEER, per germline. Trimming removed 4 bases at V and 6 bases at J, with 16 bases between. The CDR3 is 14 residues long. With regard to this clone: Its specificity is not known.

Here immunoSEQ multiplex PCR was the method, and the copy in TCRdb shows in-frame clones only, minus some. This sample has about 150,000 clones, with approximately 90% found just once. The clonotype originates from an adult who had recovered from COVID-19. V usage is TRBV4-3 and J usage is TRBJ2-7, with D perhaps assigned TRBD1 or TRBD2 (6 bases each). Sequences were derived from peripheral blood, sampled after recovery from COVID-19. CDR3 in DNA: TGCGCCAGCAGCCCGAGGCTCGGAGGGGGCGAGCAGTACTTC. Its protein is CASSPRLGGGEQYF.